Here is one TCR beta chain with its context. Patients in Seattle were enrolled during active infection, then followed longitudinally. The source of the sample is a study of blood T cell repertoires in COVID-19. For the study at large: COVID-19 samples, acute and convalescent, were from the United States, Italy and Spain. PBMCs, B-cell-depleted T cells, or T cells were the source of the cDNA or gDNA that made up the material.

Methods used by the authors: Researchers report that nucleated cell counts were estimated from reference gene primer amplification. The protocol was immunoSEQ multiplex PCR, while the TCRdb copy is restricted to in-frame clones and leaves out a portion. The DNA gave D and trimming, while V, J and clone size come from that table. The sample gives roughly 200,000 clones, approximately 80% of which show up once; roughly 7.6% is in the top ten. The TCR originated in a woman older than 75 with COVID-19, enrolled during active disease. Sequenced sample: peripheral blood.

CDR3 nucleotide sequence: TGTGCCAGTAGATCTTCACGCGCGAACACCGGGGAGCTGTTTTTT. Its protein is CASRSSRANTGELFF. The V call is TRBV19, the J call TRBJ2-2; no definite D call. V was shortened by 6 bases and J by 0 bases, with 11 bases between the two germline ends. The CDR3 totals 15 residues. Germline values: CDR1 LNHDA, CDR2 SQIVND (reference sequence).